The TCR beta chain described here comes from a study of monozygotic twins with inflammatory bowel disease (dated by TCRdb to between 2019 and 2020). As for the study more broadly: The complete study included about 30 monozygotic twin pairs: 19 IBD-discordant Danish pairs and nine German pairs, of which four were IBD-concordant and five were IBD-discordant. Each individual had, on average, about 151 000 unique TCRalpha sequences and 181 000 unique TCRbeta sequences available for analysis. Disease-associated traits were sought mainly through comparisons between IBD patients and their genetically identical healthy co-twins within discordant pairs.

From each donor, an approximately 2.4 ml peripheral blood sample was collected into PAXgene tubes and kept at -80 degrees C. Without any T cell sorting, total RNA was extracted from whole blood using the PAXgene blood miRNA kit on an automated QIAcube. Peripheral blood from monozygotic twin pairs concordant or discordant for inflammatory bowel disease was subjected to deep TCRalpha and TCRbeta repertoire profiling with unique molecular barcoding. For every twin pair, smoking habits were documented, and each individual was categorised as a current, former or never smoker. In the case of this clonotype: No cognate antigen has been identified for it.

Receptors were amplified or captured by 5' RACE. Preparation of each TCR library used approximately 3,200 ng of total RNA. For each sample, cDNA was synthesized in eight separate reactions using SMARTScribe reverse transcriptase. During cDNA synthesis, template switching introduced unique molecular identifiers that contained a 6-nucleotide sample barcode. Amplification of TCRalpha and TCRbeta cDNA involved two nested PCRs of about 15 and 9 cycles, and each PCR was followed by bead purification. Before amplification, the cDNA was treated with uracil DNA-glycosylase and purified using the QIAquick PCR purification kit. The second PCR added Illumina TruSeq-compatible adapters along with sample-specific barcodes. TapeStation and Qubit were used to check library quality and concentration, and 5 ng of each library was pooled. The pooled libraries were sequenced with 2 x 100 bp reads and custom sequencing primers on an Illumina HiSeq2500 single-index Rapid Run. The source study handled its data this way. MiGEC version 1.2.6 was used for UMI-based consensus assembly, which corrected PCR and sequencing errors. MiXCR version 2.1.1 handled V(D)J alignment, clonotype assembly and CDR3 extraction. Normalisation of gene usage, clonotype sharing and MAIT/NKT TCR abundance was achieved by analysing the top 1000, 10 000 and 20 000 clonotypes per sample. After downsampling to 27 000 UMIs, diversity was calculated as the inverse Simpson index using the vegan R package. Paired Mann-Whitney U tests were applied to discordant twin pairs, and Benjamini-Hochberg correction was used for multiple testing. With the reads reprocessed by TCRdb, a single entry stands for each CDR3 protein sequence and no DNA is reported. The V and J calls, along with clone size, are taken from TCRdb and not from the paper's own processing. The table for this sample records roughly 200,000 distinct CDR3 sequences. The ten largest make up 1.5% to 2% of the sample.

The CDR3 starts with the cysteine, ends with the phenylalanine, and has 14 residues. The record lacks a DNA sequence. CDR1 and CDR2 were assigned from the germline V gene as SGHRS and YFSETQ. Study-wide conclusions, independent of this receptor: Repertoire similarity did not differ between concordant and discordant twins, which could be due to limited statistical power. The analysis was unable to tell apart different T cell subtypes. A decrease in TCRbeta repertoire diversity, as measured by inverse Simpson index, was observed in IBD patients compared with their healthy co-twins. No single strong signal or clonotype linked to IBD turned up in the results, so the idea that one exists was not supported. IBD patients shared fewer clonotypes with other individuals than healthy twins did, most markedly in patients showing signs of disease activity. Background noise and inter-individual variability may have been introduced into the repertoires by the differing immunosuppressive treatments among patients.

In this chain, TRBV5-1 is recombined with TRBJ1-1; TCRdb's assignment of TRBD1 cannot be checked, as there is no DNA. This TCR was sampled from a human donor with ulcerative colitis or Crohn's disease, or a healthy co-twin of an affected twin (not recorded which). The sample was blood. The CDR3 protein is CASSNTIGGPEAFF. The entire variable domain, with the stretches around the CDR3 drawn from the reference TRBV5-1 and TRBJ1-1 proteins, is KAGVTQTPRYLIKTRGQQVTLSCSPISGHRSVSWYQQTPGQGLQFLFEYFSETQRNKGNFPGRFSGRQFSNSRSEMNVSTLELGDSALYLCASSNTIGGPEAFFGQGTRLTVV.